This is a list of T cell receptor beta chains from one sample in a study of blood T cell repertoires in COVID-19. Clones were read by immunoSEQ multiplex PCR, and TCRdb kept only the in-frame ones, dropping some. The sample carries fewer than 350,000 clones, roughly 86% recorded once. Specimen: peripheral blood. The receptors come from a woman aged 45-60 years who had recovered from COVID-19. The CDR3 runs from the conserved cysteine through the conserved F or W. The order of the fields is V gene, J gene, CDR3 protein.

>TRBV10-2|TRBJ1-2
CASSESGRIHGYTF
>TRBV28|TRBJ2-7
CASSLVSGLAGYSYEQYF
>TRBV10-2|TRBJ2-7
CASSGAGGSYEQYF
>TRBV18|TRBJ1-1
CASSPVGLTEAFF
>TRBV6-5|TRBJ1-5
CASSTRSNQPQHF
>TRBV4-3|TRBJ2-3
CASSQGGLGTQYF
>TRBV3-1/TRBV3-2|TRBJ2-5
CASSLRRGSGGTQETQYF
>TRBV25-1|TRBJ1-3
CASTRAGRDTIYF
>TRBV2|TRBJ1-1
CASRGRGQNTEAFF
>TRBV7-2|TRBJ2-1
CASSLAPAGAYNEQFF
>TRBV19|TRBJ2-7
CATTRTGDHYEQYF
>TRBV6-1|TRBJ2-7
CASSEMPGRTGGHEQYF
>TRBV30|TRBJ1-6
CAWSTGGYSSYNSPLHF
>TRBV18|TRBJ2-1
CASSPISGTSNEQFF
>TRBV19|TRBJ1-1
CASSTIKGVLNTEAFF
>TRBV14|TRBJ2-7
CASSQSGANEQYF
>TRBV3-1/TRBV3-2|TRBJ2-7
CASSQAGNYEQYF
>TRBV6-2/TRBV6-3|TRBJ2-1
CASSYITSGAANSYNEQFF
>TRBV28|TRBJ2-2
CASSTSGTANTGELFF
>TRBV28|TRBJ1-2
CASRETTGRGYTF
>TRBV28|TRBJ1-2
CASSFSRTNYGYTF
>TRBV6-5|TRBJ1-5
CASSYGPRGGDQPQHF